The rows below give T cell receptor beta chains drawn from one sample of a study of control samples from healthy donors and cancer patients. Repertoires were generated with immunoSEQ multiplex PCR, while TCRdb's copy carries only in-frame clones and drops some. Of fewer than 200,000 clones in the sample, about 94% were seen once. Material for sequencing was blood. The receptors were sampled from an older woman in good health. The CDR3 runs from the conserved cysteine through the conserved F or W. Fields, in order: D gene, J gene, clone size, V gene, CDR3 protein, CDR3 DNA. A D gene is named only where the DNA matches it firmly. Not every row has a clone size; where given, it reads once, few, many or a size class.

D: TRBD1
J: TRBJ2-3
size: once
V: TRBV18
CDR3: CASSPPGQGLTDTQYF
DNA: TGTGCCAGCTCACCACCCGGACAGGGTCTGACAGATACGCAGTATTTT

D: TRBD1
J: TRBJ1-2
size: once
V: TRBV24-1
CDR3: CATSDLGYRGDYGYTF
DNA: TGTGCCACCAGTGATTTGGGCTACAGGGGCGACTATGGCTACACCTTC

D: -
J: TRBJ1-4
size: -
V: TRBV6-2/TRBV6-3
CDR3: CASSYRQGEKLFF
DNA: TGTGCCAGCAGTTACCGGCAGGGTGAAAAACTGTTTTTT

D: -
J: TRBJ1-4
size: -
V: TRBV18
CDR3: CASSQQLNEKLFF
DNA: TGTGCCAGCTCACAGCAGCTTAATGAAAAACTGTTTTTT

D: -
J: TRBJ2-7
size: -
V: TRBV7-9
CDR3: CASSLQSEQYF
DNA: TGTGCCAGCAGCTTACAGAGCGAGCAGTACTTC

D: -
J: TRBJ1-2
size: -
V: TRBV5-4
CDR3: CASSDWDGSNYGYTF
DNA: TGTGCCAGCAGCGACTGGGACGGCAGTAACTATGGCTACACCTTC

D: TRBD2
J: TRBJ2-5
size: -
V: TRBV6-2/TRBV6-3
CDR3: CASSPGLAGSQETQYF
DNA: TGTGCCAGCAGCCCGGGACTAGCGGGGTCACAAGAGACCCAGTACTTC

D: -
J: TRBJ2-2
size: -
V: TRBV6-2/TRBV6-3
CDR3: CASSYGGAHTGELFF
DNA: TGTGCCAGCAGTTACGGGGGGGCACACACCGGGGAGCTGTTTTTT

D: TRBD2
J: TRBJ2-2
size: -
V: TRBV2
CDR3: CASRGLAGAVNTGELFF
DNA: TGTGCCAGCAGAGGGCTAGCGGGGGCCGTGAACACCGGGGAGCTGTTTTTT

D: -
J: TRBJ2-2
size: -
V: TRBV5-1
CDR3: CASSSRRGVNTGELFF
DNA: TGCGCCAGCAGCTCCCGTCGCGGGGTGAACACCGGGGAGCTGTTTTTT

D: -
J: TRBJ1-4
size: -
V: TRBV20-1
CDR3: CSVEGNEKLFF
DNA: TGCAGTGTTGAGGGAAATGAAAAACTGTTTTTT

D: TRBD1
J: TRBJ1-1
size: -
V: TRBV5-1
CDR3: CASTDLTGAGTEAFF
DNA: TGCGCCAGCACCGATCTAACAGGGGCGGGCACTGAAGCTTTCTTT

D: TRBD1
J: TRBJ1-6
size: -
V: TRBV5-6
CDR3: CASSLKGASYNSPLHF
DNA: TGTGCCAGCAGCTTGAAGGGGGCCTCCTATAATTCACCCCTCCACTTT